This record covers a single T cell receptor (beta chain). As yet, its antigen is unknown. These data originate in a study of shared clonotypes between healthy human individuals. At the level of the study: The study used three CD4 naive, three CD4 memory, two CD8 naive and one CD8 memory plate per donor. General study points: Tissue TCR repertoires likely differ from these blood-only repertoires. Across a handful of donors, naive CD4 shared 4.5% to 6%, naive CD8 under 4%, memory CD4 approximately 2.5%, memory CD8 0.35% to 0.5%.

Study processing details: ImmunoSEQ sequences covered only the junction and lacked quality scores; filtering therefore differed. TCRdb keeps only in-frame clones here, not all; method: immunoSEQ multiplex PCR. D and trimming were read from the DNA, whereas the V and J calls and clone size are those reported in that table. The sample contains approximately 980,000 clones, more than 75% of which appear only once. The germline CDR1 and CDR2 sequences are GTSNPN and SVGIG (reference sequence). V was clipped by 5 bases and J by 4 bases, with 17 bases between them. There are 14 residues in the CDR3. The chain uses TRBV30 and TRBJ1-1; D is perhaps TRBD1 (5 bases). Sequencing was carried out using memory CD4+ T cells sorted from blood. Regarding subset: CD45RA-negative fraction. The TCR originated in a man younger than 30 in good health. The CDR3 is CAWGRGGGVTEAFF. The CDR3, as DNA: TGTGCCTGGGGACGCGGGGGGGGAGTCACTGAAGCTTTCTTT.